The rows below give T cell receptor beta chains drawn from one sample of a study of persistence of HIV-infected CD4 T cells. Their antigens are not known. The data were produced by immunoSEQ multiplex PCR, yet TCRdb's version contains in-frame clones alone and is incomplete. Found here are 30,000 or so clones, roughly four fifths of them singletons; the top ten hold around 0.94%. This specimen was CD4+ T cells sorted from PBMCs after roughly 18-hour stimulation, taken from a patient who received antiretroviral therapy. These receptors originate from an adult man with HIV who was CMV-seropositive. CDR3s include the opening cysteine and the closing phenylalanine or tryptophan. The D gene is left open where the match is weak. Not every row has a clone size; where given, it reads once, few, many or a size class.

cdr3_aa: CASSRTSGGPTGELFF
cdr3_nt: TGTGCCAGTAGTAGGACTAGCGGGGGGCCCACCGGGGAGCTGTTTTTT
v_call: TRBV19
clone_size: .
d_call: TRBD2
j_call: TRBJ2-2

cdr3_aa: CASSPWQGHTGELFF
cdr3_nt: TGCGCCAGCAGCCCATGGCAGGGTCACACCGGGGAGCTGTTTTTT
v_call: TRBV5-1
clone_size: .
d_call: .
j_call: TRBJ2-2

cdr3_aa: CASSPGAASDTQYF
cdr3_nt: TGTGCCAGCAGCCCTGGCGCGGCCTCAGATACGCAGTATTTT
v_call: TRBV7-2
clone_size: .
d_call: .
j_call: TRBJ2-3

cdr3_aa: CASSPGGELFF
cdr3_nt: TGTGCCAGCAGCCCAGGCGGGGAGCTGTTTTTT
v_call: TRBV7-8
clone_size: few
d_call: .
j_call: TRBJ2-2

cdr3_aa: CASSVVGADSPLHF
cdr3_nt: TGTGCCAGCAGCGTAGTGGGGGCCGATTCACCCCTCCACTTT
v_call: TRBV9
clone_size: .
d_call: .
j_call: TRBJ1-6

cdr3_aa: CASSSADINEQFF
cdr3_nt: TGTGCCAGCAGTTCCGCCGACATTAATGAGCAGTTCTTC
v_call: TRBV27
clone_size: .
d_call: .
j_call: TRBJ2-1

cdr3_aa: CASSPPVGDYTF
cdr3_nt: TGTGCCAGTAGTCCCCCCGTGGGGGACTACACCTTC
v_call: TRBV19
clone_size: .
d_call: .
j_call: TRBJ1-2

cdr3_aa: CASSLALARGTDTQYF
cdr3_nt: TGTGCCAGCAGCTTAGCCCTAGCGAGGGGGACAGATACGCAGTATTTT
v_call: TRBV7-3
clone_size: .
d_call: .
j_call: TRBJ2-3

cdr3_aa: CASSQGAAGEAEAFF
cdr3_nt: TGCGCCAGCAGCCAAGGGGCTGCGGGGGAGGCTGAAGCTTTCTTT
v_call: TRBV4-3
clone_size: .
d_call: .
j_call: TRBJ1-1

cdr3_aa: CASRGEQYTEAFF
cdr3_nt: TGCGCCAGCAGGGGGGAACAGTACACTGAAGCTTTCTTT
v_call: TRBV5-1
clone_size: .
d_call: .
j_call: TRBJ1-1

cdr3_aa: CASSPPGANTEAFF
cdr3_nt: TGTGCCAGCTCCCCGCCGGGGGCGAACACTGAAGCTTTCTTT
v_call: TRBV18
clone_size: .
d_call: .
j_call: TRBJ1-1

cdr3_aa: CASSRLDGWPQHF
cdr3_nt: TGTGCCAGCAGCCGTTTAGACGGGTGGCCCCAGCATTTT
v_call: TRBV3-1/TRBV3-2
clone_size: .
d_call: .
j_call: TRBJ1-5

cdr3_aa: CASSPLRTSGGTDTQYF
cdr3_nt: TGTGCCAGCAGCCCCCTCCGGACTAGCGGGGGCACAGATACGCAGTATTTT
v_call: TRBV7-7
clone_size: .
d_call: TRBD2
j_call: TRBJ2-3

cdr3_aa: CASSWTNTDTQYF
cdr3_nt: TGTGCCAGCTCCTGGACAAACACAGATACGCAGTATTTT
v_call: TRBV9
clone_size: .
d_call: .
j_call: TRBJ2-3

cdr3_aa: CAISELRGYSYGYTF
cdr3_nt: TGTGCCATCAGTGAGTTACGGGGCTATAGCTATGGCTACACCTTC
v_call: TRBV10-3
clone_size: .
d_call: .
j_call: TRBJ1-2

cdr3_aa: CASSFPGRTEAFF
cdr3_nt: TGTGCCAGCAGCTTTCCAGGCAGGACTGAAGCTTTCTTT
v_call: TRBV7-9
clone_size: .
d_call: .
j_call: TRBJ1-1

cdr3_aa: CASSLGPERNNEQFF
cdr3_nt: TGTGCCAGCAGCTTAGGACCGGAGCGAAACAATGAGCAGTTCTTC
v_call: TRBV7-2
clone_size: .
d_call: .
j_call: TRBJ2-1

cdr3_aa: CASSAGPSGNIQYF
cdr3_nt: TGTGCCAGCAGCGCGGGCCCATCGGGAAACATTCAGTACTTC
v_call: TRBV21-1
clone_size: .
d_call: .
j_call: TRBJ2-4

cdr3_aa: CASSEARLNTEAFF
cdr3_nt: TGTGCCAGCAGTGAAGCTCGGTTGAACACTGAAGCTTTCTTT
v_call: TRBV2
clone_size: .
d_call: .
j_call: TRBJ1-1

cdr3_aa: CASGQGGGTDTQYF
cdr3_nt: TGTGCCAGCGGCCAGGGGGGTGGCACAGATACGCAGTATTTT
v_call: TRBV28
clone_size: .
d_call: .
j_call: TRBJ2-3

cdr3_aa: CASRRGTGGYEQYF
cdr3_nt: TGTGCCAGCAGGCGAGGGACAGGGGGGTACGAGCAGTACTTC
v_call: TRBV6-1
clone_size: .
d_call: TRBD1
j_call: TRBJ2-7

cdr3_aa: CAWSVLGGDYGYTF
cdr3_nt: TGTGCCTGGAGTGTACTAGGAGGGGACTATGGCTACACCTTC
v_call: TRBV30
clone_size: .
d_call: .
j_call: TRBJ1-2

cdr3_aa: CASSLPLDF
cdr3_nt: TGTGCCAGCAGTTTACCCCTCGACTTC
v_call: TRBV28
clone_size: .
d_call: .
j_call: TRBJ2-7

cdr3_aa: CASRLGDRGYGYTF
cdr3_nt: TGCGCCAGCAGATTAGGAGACAGGGGATACGGCTACACCTTC
v_call: TRBV5-1
clone_size: .
d_call: TRBD1
j_call: TRBJ1-2

cdr3_aa: CASSQLALYSTDTQYF
cdr3_nt: TGCGCCAGCAGCCAACTAGCGCTTTATAGCACAGATACGCAGTATTTT
v_call: TRBV4-1
clone_size: .
d_call: .
j_call: TRBJ2-3

cdr3_aa: CASRSGAFTDTQYF
cdr3_nt: TGTGCCAGCAGATCCGGGGCATTCACAGATACGCAGTATTTT
v_call: TRBV2
clone_size: few
d_call: .
j_call: TRBJ2-3

cdr3_aa: CASSSLGRHNQPQHF
cdr3_nt: TGTGCCAGCAGTTCACTGGGAAGGCACAATCAGCCCCAGCATTTT
v_call: TRBV6-5
clone_size: .
d_call: .
j_call: TRBJ1-5

cdr3_aa: CASRDTGKNNSPLHF
cdr3_nt: TGTGCCAGCAGGGACACAGGGAAAAATAATTCACCCCTCCACTTT
v_call: TRBV6-5
clone_size: once
d_call: .
j_call: TRBJ1-6

cdr3_aa: CASRGGLRTDTQYF
cdr3_nt: TGTGCCAGCAGAGGCGGGCTGAGGACAGATACGCAGTATTTT
v_call: TRBV2
clone_size: .
d_call: .
j_call: TRBJ2-3

cdr3_aa: CASREGALNNEQFF
cdr3_nt: TGCGCCAGCAGGGAGGGAGCTCTGAACAATGAGCAGTTCTTC
v_call: TRBV5-1
clone_size: .
d_call: .
j_call: TRBJ2-1

cdr3_aa: CAISDRTGTYGQYF
cdr3_nt: TGTGCCATCAGTGACCGGACAGGAACCTACGGGCAGTACTTC
v_call: TRBV10-3
clone_size: .
d_call: TRBD1
j_call: TRBJ2-7

cdr3_aa: CAISEVWTENHGYTF
cdr3_nt: TGTGCCATCAGTGAGGTCTGGACTGAGAATCATGGCTACACCTTC
v_call: TRBV10-3
clone_size: .
d_call: .
j_call: TRBJ1-2

cdr3_aa: CASSYANYGYTF
cdr3_nt: TGTGCCAGCAGCTACGCTAACTATGGCTACACCTTC
v_call: TRBV14
clone_size: .
d_call: .
j_call: TRBJ1-2

cdr3_aa: CATRSGQGAGEQYF
cdr3_nt: TGTGCCACTAGGTCTGGACAGGGGGCTGGAGAGCAGTACTTC
v_call: TRBV24-1
clone_size: .
d_call: TRBD1
j_call: TRBJ2-7

cdr3_aa: CASTPGSSYTGELFF
cdr3_nt: TGTGCCAGCACCCCCGGGAGTAGCTACACCGGGGAGCTGTTTTTT
v_call: TRBV7-9
clone_size: .
d_call: .
j_call: TRBJ2-2

cdr3_aa: CASIPWVLAPPTTSSDTQYF
cdr3_nt: TGTGCCAGCATCCCATGGGTACTAGCCCCCCCCACCACGAGCTCGGATACGCAGTATTTT
v_call: TRBV28
clone_size: .
d_call: .
j_call: TRBJ2-3